A single sample gave rise to the 32 T cell receptor beta chains below, sequenced in a study of technical replicates of blood from four donors. Profiled with immunoSEQ multiplex PCR; TCRdb holds only in-frame clones, not every one. The table shows roughly 90,000 clones, with over 85% occurring only once. The sequenced sample was T cells isolated from PBMCs. The origin of the receptors is a human donor in good health.

This clone was seen once. The rearrangement joins TRBV19 to TRBJ2-7; 11 nucleotides agree with TRBD2. After removal of 6 bases from V and 0 bases from J, the junction contained 4 bases not matched to a gene. Germline CDR1 is LNHDA and CDR2 is SQIVND (reference sequence). The CDR3 consists of 15 residues. CDR3 sequence reads: CASSPSGRSSYEQYF. As DNA, the CDR3 is TGTGCCAGTAGCCCTAGCGGGAGGAGCTCCTACGAGCAGTACTTC.

The chain uses TRBV25-1 and TRBJ2-3; 8 bases line up with TRBD2. The CDR3 is 17 residues long. J gave up 2 bases and V 3 bases, and 10 bases lay outside the gene matches. From germline, CDR1 is MGHDK and CDR2 SYGVNS. CDR3 sequence reads: CASSDNSGDSYTDTQYF. CDR3 nucleotide sequence: TGTGCCAGCAGTGACAATAGCGGGGACTCCTACACAGATACGCAGTATTTT.

The CDR3 loop is CASSLAAGVLSYNEQFF. The CDR3 region has the DNA TGTGCCAGTAGCCTCGCGGCGGGAGTATTATCCTACAATGAGCAGTTCTTC. The chain uses TRBV19 and TRBJ2-1; TRBD2 aligns across 7 bases. J gave up 1 base and V 6 bases, and 12 bases lay outside the gene matches. The CDR3 is 17 amino acids. Germline values: CDR1 LNHDA, CDR2 SQIVND (reference sequence).

The chain combines TRBV5-1 with TRBJ2-5, with D unresolved. Germline V gene data show CDR1 as SGHRS and CDR2 as YFSETQ. The CDR3 consists of 12 residues. V gave up 1 base and J gave up 5 bases, with 6 bases separating them. The CDR3: CASSLIGETQYF. The CDR3 DNA follows: TGCGCCAGCAGCTTGATCGGGGAGACCCAGTACTTC.

This chain uses TRBV7-6 with TRBJ2-3; D is perhaps TRBD2 (6 bases). Trimming removed 5 bases at V and 0 bases at J, with 18 bases between. The CDR3 runs 17 residues. Germline V lookup: CDR1 SGHVS, CDR2 FNYEAQ. The CDR3 nucleotides read TGTGCCAGCAGCGGCTATGATAGCGGAACTAGCACAGATACGCAGTATTTT. It translates to CASSGYDSGTSTDTQYF.

The chain is built from TRBV30 and TRBJ1-1, with TRBD1 matching 7 bases. The germline V gene has CDR1 GTSNPN and CDR2 SVGIG (reference sequence). With V trimmed by 4 bases and J by 5 bases, 4 bases remained unmatched. The CDR3 consists of 12 residues. The CDR3 loop is CAWNPRGTEAFF. The CDR3 DNA follows: TGTGCCTGGAACCCCAGGGGGACTGAAGCTTTCTTT.

This rearrangement joins TRBV28 to TRBJ1-5; TRBD1 matches at 9 bases. This CDR3 is 15 amino acids long. Germline CDR1 is MDHEN and CDR2 is SYDVKM. V trimming: 3 bases; J trimming: 3 bases; junction bases outside the gene matches: 3. CDR3 residues: CASSLGTGYNQPQHF. The CDR3 region has the DNA TGTGCCAGCAGTTTGGGGACAGGGTACAATCAGCCCCAGCATTTT.

CDR3 sequence (DNA): TGCGCCAGCAGCCAGGACCGGGAGAACACTGAAGCTTTCTTT. The encoded protein is CASSQDRENTEAFF. V usage is TRBV4-1 and J usage is TRBJ1-1, with D unclear. The CDR3 has 14 residues. Looked up from germline, CDR1 is MGHRA and CDR2 is YSYEKL. Trimming left V 3 bases short and J 1 base short, with 9 bases between.

Regarding this clone: One end of the junction varies from germline; a read error may be responsible. The CDR3 is CASSLVVGASNNEQFF. Here the CDR3 DNA reads TGTGCCAGCAGCTTAGTAGTAGGGGCCTCCAACAATGAGCAGTTCTTC. The J gene is TRBJ2-1, the V gene TRBV7-6; maybe TRBD1 (5 bases). The CDR3 is 16 amino acids. Germline lookup yields CDR1 SGHVS and CDR2 FNYEAQ.

V gene TRBV7-9 combines with J gene TRBJ1-1; possibly TRBD1 for D (6 bases). The V end was cut by 5 bases, the J end by 5 bases, with 15 bases between. This CDR3 comprises 14 residues. Germline lookup yields CDR1 SEHNR and CDR2 FQNEAQ (reference sequence). CDR3 DNA: TGTGCCAGCAGCCCAGGGGCCGGGAGGACTGAAGCTTTCTTT. Amino acids: CASSPGAGRTEAFF.

This chain connects TRBV19 to TRBJ1-4; D is uncertain. Germline CDR1 is LNHDA and CDR2 is SQIVND (reference sequence). Trimming removed 4 bases at V and 6 bases at J, with 15 bases between. The CDR3 consists of 15 residues. DNA of the CDR3: TGTGCCAGTAGTACCCTCGGGGAGGGTGATGAAAAACTGTTTTTT. Translating it yields CASSTLGEGDEKLFF. The whole variable domain, remainder taken from reference TRBV19 and TRBJ1-4, is DGGITQSPKYLFRKEGQNVTLSCEQNLNHDAMYWYRQDPGQGLRLIYYSQIVNDFQKGDIAEGYSVSREKKESFPLTVTSAQKNPTAFYLCASSTLGEGDEKLFFGSGTQLSVL.

A single count supports this clone. This rearrangement joins TRBV11-2 to TRBJ1-1; D perhaps matches TRBD1 (6 bases). The CDR3 totals 15 residues. CDR1 SGHAT and CDR2 FQNNGV come from the germline V gene. V was pared by 7 bases and J by 1 base, with 16 bases between. In DNA form, the CDR3 reads TGTGCCAGCACCGGGGGGCAAGGAGGGAACACTGAAGCTTTCTTT. It translates to CASTGGQGGNTEAFF.

This chain connects TRBV15 to TRBJ2-3; D is perhaps TRBD2 (6 bases). Per germline, CDR1 LNHNV and CDR2 YYDKDF (reference sequence). V was trimmed by 1 base and J by 4 bases, leaving 9 bases between them. The CDR3 is 14 amino acids. CDR3 loop: CATSRGTGADTQYF. CDR3 nucleotide sequence: TGTGCCACCAGCAGAGGAACGGGGGCAGATACGCAGTATTTT.

The chain recombines TRBV29-1 with TRBJ2-1; 7 bases agree with TRBD2. The V and J ends lost 6 bases and 0 bases, in that order; junction bases with no gene match: 5. Per germline, CDR1 SQVTM and CDR2 ANQGSEA. The CDR3 length is 14 residues. This CDR3 reads CSVEGGGSYNEQFF. The CDR3 nucleotides read TGCAGCGTCGAGGGCGGGGGCTCCTACAATGAGCAGTTCTTC.

The CDR3 sequence: CSASRITEAFF. CDR3 DNA sequence: TGCAGTGCTAGCAGGATCACTGAAGCTTTCTTT. The chain links TRBV20-1 to TRBJ1-1; unclear D gene. Trimming took 3 bases from V and 4 from J, leaving 6 bases between them. Germline V gene data show CDR1 as DFQATT and CDR2 as SNEGSKA (reference sequence). The CDR3 covers 11 residues.

Here the CDR3 reads CASSIDRVYTGELFF. The CDR3 nucleotides are TGTGCCAGTAGTATAGACAGGGTTTATACCGGGGAGCTGTTTTTT. The V call is TRBV19, the J call TRBJ2-2; weak D call: TRBD1 (5 bases). In germline, CDR1 is LNHDA, CDR2 SQIVND (reference sequence). V lost 0 bases, J lost 5 bases, and 10 bases lay in between. This CDR3 has 15 amino acids.

This sequence joins TRBV29-1 and TRBJ2-7; a possible D gene is TRBD1 (6 bases). Germline V lookup: CDR1 SQVTM, CDR2 ANQGSEA. This CDR3 spans 15 amino acids. Trimming removed 4 bases from V and 6 bases from J, with 22 bases in between. CDR3 coding DNA: TGCAGCGTTGTAGGGACACCACACTCCCTACGCGAGCAGTACTTC. Protein: CSVVGTPHSLREQYF.

This clone was seen only a few times. The chain links TRBV4-1 to TRBJ1-2, with D uncertain. The length of the CDR3 is 15 residues. The germline CDR1 and CDR2 sequences are MGHRA and YSYEKL. Trimming left V 1 base short and J 4 bases short, with 13 bases between. The chain's CDR3 is CASSQGFSRTYGYTF. The CDR3 bases are TGCGCCAGCAGCCAAGGGTTTAGCAGAACCTATGGCTACACCTTC.

The chain is built from TRBV5-1 and TRBJ1-2; 7 bases fit TRBD1. The V gene end was trimmed by 3 bases and the J gene end by 8 bases; junction bases not matched to a gene: 10. Germline loops: CDR1 SGHRS, CDR2 YFSETQ. The CDR3 consists of 14 residues. Here the CDR3 reads CASSSSRTGLGYTF. For the CDR3, the DNA is TGCGCCAGCAGCTCTTCTAGGACAGGTCTCGGCTACACCTTC. The full variable domain, in which reference TRBV5-1 and TRBJ1-2 provide the parts outside the CDR3, is KAGVTQTPRYLIKTRGQQVTLSCSPISGHRSVSWYQQTPGQGLQFLFEYFSETQRNKGNFPGRFSGRQFSNSRSEMNVSTLELGDSALYLCASSSSRTGLGYTFGSGTRLTVV.

V is TRBV6-5 and J is TRBJ1-1; D is uncertain. The germline V gene has CDR1 MNHEY and CDR2 SVGAGI. With 4 bases removed from V and 2 bases from J, the gap between germline ends came to 17 bases. CDR3 size: 16 residues. The CDR3 region is CASSSPIGGINTEAFF. CDR3 DNA sequence: TGTGCCAGCAGTTCCCCCATAGGAGGGATAAACACTGAAGCTTTCTTT.

J is TRBJ1-1 and V is TRBV6-6; maybe TRBD1 (5 bases). The CDR3 totals 14 residues. V lost 5 bases, J lost 4 bases, and 14 bases lay in between. Germline CDR1 and CDR2: MNHNY and SVGAGI (reference sequence). CDR3 coding DNA: TGTGCCAGCAGTGTTGGGGGGAGTAGCACTGAAGCTTTCTTT. Its protein is CASSVGGSSTEAFF.

Note on this clone: The junction differs from germline at one of its ends, possibly a read error. The rearrangement joins TRBV10-1 to TRBJ2-3; TRBD1 might be the D (6 bases). This CDR3 is built from 13 residues. CDR1 and CDR2 from the germline V gene are WNHNN and SYGVQD (reference sequence). The CDR3 DNA sequence: TGCGCCAGCAGGTCGGGGCCAGGGGCTTCGATGGATTTT. As protein: CASRSGPGASMDF.

The rearrangement uses TRBV2 and TRBJ2-7; 12 bases are shared with TRBD2. Germline V gene data show CDR1 as SNHLY and CDR2 as FYNNEI. V dropped 6 bases and J dropped 4; count of bases not matched to a gene: 4. There are 14 residues in the CDR3. This CDR3 is CASSGLAGTYEQYF. The CDR3 nucleotides read TGTGCCAGCAGCGGACTAGCGGGAACTTACGAGCAGTACTTC.

The chain uses TRBV12-5 and TRBJ2-5; 7 nucleotides line up with TRBD1. The V segment lost 5 bases and the J segment 0 bases; nucleotides outside the gene matches: 12. This CDR3 has 17 amino acids. Germline V gene sequence: CDR1 LGHNT, CDR2 FRNRAP. In nucleotides, the CDR3 is TGTGCTAGTGGTCCCCCCTGGACAGGAGGCCACCAAGAGACCCAGTACTTC. Its translation is CASGPPWTGGHQETQYF.

The chain combines TRBV23-1 with TRBJ1-2; D is ambiguous. TRBV23-1 counts as an open reading frame of uncertain function. Trimming stripped 0 bases from V and 3 bases from J, with 14 bases between. The CDR3 spans 16 residues. Here the CDR3 DNA reads TGCGCCAGCAGTCAATCGAGCGGGGTGGGCGACTATGGCTACACCTTC. Translating it yields CASSQSSGVGDYGYTF.

The chain combines TRBV15 with TRBJ2-1; no definite D call. V gave up 5 bases and J gave up 6 bases, with 17 bases separating them. The CDR3 extends over 15 amino acids. Germline CDR1 reads LNHNV; CDR2 reads YYDKDF (reference sequence). CDR3 in amino acids: CATSDERPPGNEQFF. CDR3 coding DNA: TGTGCCACCAGCGATGAGCGCCCCCCCGGCAATGAGCAGTTCTTC.

J is TRBJ1-4 and V is TRBV18, with D perhaps matching TRBD1 (5 bases). The CDR3 contains 15 residues. From germline, CDR1 is KGHSH and CDR2 LQKENI. Trimming shortened V by 5 bases and J by 0 bases, and 10 bases separated the two germline ends. The DNA for the CDR3 is TGTGCCAGCTCAGGGCAGACAGCAACTAATGAAAAACTGTTTTTT. This codes for CASSGQTATNEKLFF.

This clone showed up just once. J is TRBJ2-2 and V is TRBV2, with no clear D. The germline V gene encodes CDR1 SNHLY and CDR2 FYNNEI. This CDR3 contains 12 residues. V was trimmed by 7 bases and J by 4 bases, leaving 7 bases between them. CDR3 loop: CASNVFTGELFF. CDR3 nucleotides: TGTGCCAGCAATGTATTCACCGGGGAGCTGTTTTTT.

The rearrangement uses TRBV9 and TRBJ2-5; TRBD2 might be the D (6 bases). Per germline, CDR1 SGDLS and CDR2 YYNGEE. V was trimmed by 2 bases and J by 3 bases, leaving 8 bases between them. This CDR3 region has 13 residues. The CDR3 bases are TGTGCCAGCAGCGTTAGCGGTAAAGAGACCCAGTACTTC. Translated: CASSVSGKETQYF.

The chain links TRBV7-9 to TRBJ2-3; TRBD2 matches 10 bases. Germline CDR1 is SEHNR and CDR2 is FQNEAQ (reference sequence). This CDR3 is 16 amino acids long. V lost 6 bases and J lost 6; bases outside the gene matches: 12. The CDR3 sequence: CASRPGRAGGGDTQYF. In DNA, the CDR3 is TGTGCCAGCAGGCCCGGAAGAGCGGGAGGGGGTGATACGCAGTATTTT.

As DNA, the CDR3 is TGTGCCAGCAGCTCCGGGACTAGCGGGAGCGAGCAGTACTTC. As protein: CASSSGTSGSEQYF. The chain joins TRBV7-9 to TRBJ2-7, with TRBD2 matching 14 bases. Germline assignment: CDR1 SEHNR and CDR2 FQNEAQ (reference sequence). The CDR3 sequence is 14 residues long. The junction had 2 bases not matched to a gene; V was cut back by 4 bases and J by 6 bases.

This rearrangement joins TRBV6-5 to TRBJ2-5; D gene unclear. The CDR3 loop spans 12 amino acids. The V gene lost 4 bases and the J gene lost 5 bases, with 8 bases spanning the gap. Per germline, CDR1 MNHEY and CDR2 SVGAGI. The CDR3 region is CASSSLRETQYF. The CDR3 nucleotides read TGTGCCAGCAGTTCCCTCAGGGAGACCCAGTACTTC.